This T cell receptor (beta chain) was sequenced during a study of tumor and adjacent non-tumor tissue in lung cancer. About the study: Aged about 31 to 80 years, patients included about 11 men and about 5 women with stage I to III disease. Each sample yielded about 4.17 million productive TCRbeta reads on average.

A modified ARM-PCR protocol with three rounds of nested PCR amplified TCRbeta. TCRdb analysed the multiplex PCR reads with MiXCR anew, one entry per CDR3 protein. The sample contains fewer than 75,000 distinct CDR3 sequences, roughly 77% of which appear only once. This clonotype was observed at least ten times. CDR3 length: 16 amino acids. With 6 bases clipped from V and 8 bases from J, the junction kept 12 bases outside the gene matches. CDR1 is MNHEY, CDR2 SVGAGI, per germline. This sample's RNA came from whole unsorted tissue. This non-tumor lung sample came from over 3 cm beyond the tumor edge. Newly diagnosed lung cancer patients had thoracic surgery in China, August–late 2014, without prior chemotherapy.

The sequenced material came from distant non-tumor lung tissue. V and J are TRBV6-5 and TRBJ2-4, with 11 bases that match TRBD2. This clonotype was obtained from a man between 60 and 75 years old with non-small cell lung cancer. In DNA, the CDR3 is TGTGCCAGCAGGCCCAGACTAGCGGGAAGGCGACACATTCAGTACTTC. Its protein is CASRPRLAGRRHIQYF.